This T cell receptor beta chain was captured in a study of early T cells in non-severe SARS-CoV-2 infection. The CDR3 length is 15 residues. V gave up 4 bases and J gave up 7 bases; unmatched junction bases: 7. Germline V gives CDR1 MNHEY, CDR2 SMNVEV (reference sequence). Individual cDNA molecules were tagged with unique molecular identifiers, the study reported. TCRdb recomputed calls from the 5' RACE reads with MiXCR, one row per CDR3 protein. The sample comprises tens of thousands of distinct CDR3 sequences, under 7.5% of which are singletons, and around 20% rests with the top ten. Sample: whole blood, taken at baseline. The rearrangement joins TRBV27 to TRBJ2-1; 10 bases agree with TRBD2. This receptor was identified in an adult who was a healthcare worker with PCR-confirmed SARS-CoV-2 infection or an uninfected control (not recorded which). The CDR3 coding sequence is TGTGCCAGCAGTTCCCTAGCGGGAGCCCTTAATGAGCAGTTCTTC. This sequence encodes CASSSLAGALNEQFF.